A single sample gave rise to the 3 T cell receptor beta chains below, sequenced in a study of radiation and T cells in renal cell carcinoma. Clones were read by immunoSEQ multiplex PCR, and TCRdb kept only the in-frame ones, dropping some. The sample has 4,700 or so clones; around 50% are singletons. The treatment here: 15 Gy SBRT to primary tumor, nephrectomy 4 weeks later. Sequenced material: tumor tissue, taken from a patient whose treatment included radiotherapy and nephrectomy. The receptors stem from a man between 60 and 75 years old with renal cell carcinoma.

This rearrangement joins TRBV2 to TRBJ1-1; D gene ambiguous. Germline-derived CDR1 and CDR2 are SNHLY and FYNNEI. Trimming pared 9 bases from V and 7 bases from J, leaving 18 bases between. The CDR3 is 13 amino acids. The CDR3 sequence: CASRGGGHGEAFF. CDR3 DNA: TGTGCCAGTAGAGGAGGCGGCCACGGTGAAGCTTTCTTT.

The chain uses TRBV6-5 and TRBJ1-2; TRBD1 agrees at 12 bases. Trimming at V came to 4 bases and at J to 8 bases, leaving 11 bases not matched to a gene. CDR1 is MNHEY, CDR2 SVGAGI, per germline. The CDR3 sequence is 16 residues long. For the CDR3, the DNA is TGTGCCAGCAGTTCCGGGACAGGGGGCCTTCTTAGCGGCTACACCTTC. This codes for CASSSGTGGLLSGYTF.

This chain connects TRBV27 to TRBJ2-7, with D perhaps matching TRBD1 (5 bases). CDR3 length: 13 amino acids. The germline CDR1 and CDR2 sequences are MNHEY and SMNVEV (reference sequence). Trimming shortened V by 3 bases and J by 6 bases, and 12 bases separated the two germline ends. The CDR3 DNA reads as TGTGCCAGCAGTTTCTCACAGGCGAGCGAGCAGTACTTC. It translates to CASSFSQASEQYF.